A single sample is the source of the 20 T cell receptor beta chains below, sequenced in a study of shared clonotypes between healthy human individuals. The assay was immunoSEQ multiplex PCR, and TCRdb's table has in-frame clones only and misses some. The sample lists around 990,000 clones; about 72% were seen once. The sample was memory CD4+ T cells from PBMCs. Subset: CD45RA-negative fraction. These receptors were taken from a man younger than 35 in good health. Some clones in this sample may be carry-over from other donors' samples.

The CDR3 DNA reads TGTGCCAGCAGCGTAGACGAAAGAAACACCATATATTTT. This translates into CASSVDERNTIYF. This chain connects TRBV9 to TRBJ1-3; D not certain. The V end lost 0 bases, the J end lost 5 bases, and 6 bases lay between the germline ends. Germline V gene sequence: CDR1 SGDLS, CDR2 YYNGEE. This CDR3 region has 13 residues.

The chain combines TRBV2 with TRBJ2-5; TRBD2 matches at 12 bases. V lost 5 bases and J lost 13; bases outside the gene matches: 11. CDR1 is SNHLY, CDR2 FYNNEI, per germline. CDR3 size: 14 residues. The CDR3 sequence is CASSSGLAGREWYF. Written as DNA, the CDR3 is TGTGCCAGCAGTAGCGGACTAGCGGGAAGGGAATGGTACTTC.

This clone was observed at least ten times. This CDR3 is CASSVRWGNQPQHF. CDR3 bases: TGTGCCAGTAGTGTAAGGTGGGGCAATCAGCCCCAGCATTTT. J is TRBJ1-5 and V is TRBV19; D not resolved. CDR1 is LNHDA and CDR2 is SQIVND in the germline V gene (reference sequence). The CDR3 runs to 14 residues. V was clipped by 5 bases and J by 2 bases, with 10 bases between them. The full variable domain, rest sourced from reference TRBV19 and TRBJ1-5, is DGGITQSPKYLFRKEGQNVTLSCEQNLNHDAMYWYRQDPGQGLRLIYYSQIVNDFQKGDIAEGYSVSREKKESFPLTVTSAQKNPTAFYLCASSVRWGNQPQHFGDGTRLSIL.

Concerning this clone: Since a much larger clone is just one base distant, this may be a read error. The V gene is TRBV28, the J gene TRBJ1-5; no definite D call. CDR1 MDHEN and CDR2 SYDVKM come from the germline V gene. This CDR3 spans 12 amino acids. Trimming removed 7 bases from V and 1 base from J, with 5 bases in between. For the CDR3, the DNA is TGTGCCAGCAAGTGGAGCAATCAGCCCCAGCATTTT. Protein sequence: CASKWSNQPQHF.

This chain uses TRBV2 with TRBJ2-1; 7 bases line up with TRBD2. V lost 7 bases to trimming and J lost 1 base; unmatched junction nucleotides: 4. This CDR3 contains 14 residues. Germline V gene sequence: CDR1 SNHLY, CDR2 FYNNEI. The CDR3 sequence: CASKRDGSYNEQFF. The CDR3 region has the DNA TGTGCCAGCAAGCGGGACGGATCCTACAATGAGCAGTTCTTC.

The chain uses TRBV6-1 and TRBJ2-5, with 9 bases aligning to TRBD1. The CDR3 is 16 residues long. Germline V gene lookup returns CDR1 MNHNS and CDR2 SASEGT. The V gene end was trimmed by 4 bases and the J gene end by 4 bases; junction bases not matched to a gene: 10. The CDR3 nucleotides are TGTGCCAGCAGTGGTCCCCGGACAGGGGCGAGAGAGACCCAGTACTTC. It is translated as CASSGPRTGARETQYF.

About this clone: This could be a read error, since a much larger clone is one nucleotide away. The V gene is TRBV30, the J gene TRBJ2-7, with 7 bases matching TRBD1. Germline V gene data show CDR1 as GTSNPN and CDR2 as SVGIG (reference sequence). This CDR3 contains 14 residues. CDR3 sequence reads: CAWGVETGHYEQYF. Here the CDR3 DNA reads TGTGCCTGGGGTGTGGAGACAGGGCATTACGAGCAGTACTTC.

The chain couples TRBV7-3 to TRBJ1-2; D possibly corresponds to TRBD1 (5 bases). The CDR3 sequence is 14 residues long. In germline, CDR1 is SGHTA, CDR2 FQGTGA. V lost 5 bases to trimming and J lost 2 bases, with 12 bases between them. The DNA of the CDR3 is TGTGCCAGCAGCGCGGGACCGATGAACTATGGCTACACCTTC. It codes for CASSAGPMNYGYTF.

There are a few counts of this clone. This sample also contains other DNA sequences that code for the same CDR3. The CDR3 region is CSVGQGDSYEQYF. The DNA of the CDR3 is TGCAGCGTTGGACAGGGGGATTCCTACGAGCAGTACTTC. The genes are TRBV29-1 and TRBJ2-7, with 9 bases aligning to TRBD1. Germline V gene lookup returns CDR1 SQVTM and CDR2 ANQGSEA. V shed 4 bases and J 1 base; nucleotides not matched to a gene: 2. The CDR3 runs to 13 residues.

The rearrangement joins TRBV4-2 to TRBJ1-1, with D maybe TRBD1 (6 bases). The CDR3 is 18 amino acids. Trimming shortened V by 2 bases and J by 4 bases, and 23 bases separated the two germline ends. The germline gives CDR1 LGHNA, CDR2 YNFKEQ. CDR3 coding DNA: TGTGCCAGCAGCCAATACTTCGGGGGCATGGGCCCCACCACTGAAGCTTTCTTT. Protein product: CASSQYFGGMGPTTEAFF.

In the case of this clone: A single base is all that separates this from a far larger clone, so a read error is likely. The sample carries other DNA sequences with the same CDR3. The chain has TRBV7-9 and TRBJ2-1, with D unclear. Germline CDR1 and CDR2: SEHNR and FQNEAQ (reference sequence). This CDR3 spans 15 amino acids. CDR3 residues: CASSLVPEAYNEQFF. In DNA form, the CDR3 reads TGCGCCAGCAGCTTAGTTCCAGAGGCCTACAATGAGCAGTTCTTC.

Note on this clone: At one boundary the junction diverges from the germline segment, which might be a read error. CDR3: CVSSLEGGIGELFF. The CDR3 DNA sequence: TGTGTCAGCAGCTTAGAAGGGGGCATCGGGGAGCTGTTTTTT. The V call is TRBV7-9, the J call TRBJ2-2; 7 bases agree with TRBD1. In germline, CDR1 is SEHNR, CDR2 FQNEAQ (reference sequence). The CDR3 sequence is 14 residues long.

Notes on this clone: This clone may be a read error of a much larger clone one base away. Additional DNA sequences in this sample encode the identical CDR3. The rearrangement joins TRBV20-1 to TRBJ2-7; D remains unclear. Germline V gene sequence: CDR1 DFQATT, CDR2 SNEGSKA (reference sequence). Trimming removed 6 bases from V and 3 bases from J, with 3 bases in between. This CDR3 region has 9 residues. CDR3 residues: CSASYEQYF. The CDR3 region has the DNA TGCAGTGCGAGCTACGAGCAGTACTTC.

This clone occurred a few times. This chain connects TRBV28 to TRBJ1-5; possible D gene TRBD1, 5 bases. In germline, CDR1 is MDHEN, CDR2 SYDVKM. The CDR3 length is 13 residues. The V and J ends lost 5 bases and 8 bases respectively, with 13 bases between them. DNA for the CDR3: TGTGCCAGCAGTCCATCCAGGGTGGAGCCCCAGCATTTT. It is translated as CASSPSRVEPQHF.

This clone was detected a few times. The V call is TRBV23-1, the J call TRBJ1-4; D not resolved. TRBV23-1 is an ORF for which the function is uncertain. Between the trimmed V and J ends, which lost 10 bases and 5 bases, there was a span of 17 bases. The CDR3 runs 14 residues. The CDR3 reads CATPPDFLNEKLFF. DNA of the CDR3: TGCGCCACCCCGCCGGACTTCCTGAATGAAAAACTGTTTTTT.

The chain employs TRBV6-5 and TRBJ1-2, with a weak D call TRBD1 (6 bases). Germline CDR1 reads MNHEY; CDR2 reads SVGAGI. V was pared by 6 bases and J by 6 bases, with 14 bases between. CDR3 size: 13 residues. Written as DNA, the CDR3 is TGTGCCAGCAGAGAAACAGGGCTGAATGGCTACACCTTC. Encoded protein: CASRETGLNGYTF.

This chain connects TRBV30 to TRBJ1-3, with D possibly matching TRBD1 (6 bases). The V and J ends lost 0 bases and 0 bases respectively, with 24 bases between them. Germline CDR1 and CDR2: GTSNPN and SVGIG (reference sequence). The CDR3 is made up of 20 amino acids. For the CDR3, the DNA is TGTGCCTGGAGTGTAGGTTTGGTGGCAGGGGCACAGTCCTCTGGAAACACCATATATTTT. Amino acids: CAWSVGLVAGAQSSGNTIYF.

The chain recombines TRBV19 with TRBJ1-1; possibly TRBD1 for D (6 bases). Germline CDR1 is LNHDA and CDR2 is SQIVND (reference sequence). CDR3 length: 12 amino acids. V gave up 6 bases and J gave up 6 bases, with 11 bases separating them. The CDR3 DNA reads as TGTGCCAGTAGGTTCCCAGGGGCTGAAGCTTTCTTT. This sequence encodes CASRFPGAEAFF.

The rearrangement uses TRBV4-1 and TRBJ2-1; TRBD2 matches 10 bases. There are 16 residues in the CDR3. Unmatched junction bases numbered 9, after V lost 0 bases and J lost 10 bases. Germline CDR1 MGHRA, CDR2 YSYEKL. CDR3 nucleotides: TGCGCCAGCAGCCAAGAGGGGTCTAGCGGGAGAGGAGAGCAGTTCTTC. It encodes CASSQEGSSGRGEQFF.

The CDR3 sequence: CASRLTEYVLTQYF. The DNA for the CDR3 is TGTGCCAGCAGACTAACGGAGTATGTCCTCACGCAGTATTTT. The chain uses TRBV6-5 and TRBJ2-3, with D unclear. Trimming removed 6 bases from V and 9 bases from J, with 19 bases in between. Germline-derived CDR1 and CDR2 are MNHEY and SVGAGI. CDR3 size: 14 residues.